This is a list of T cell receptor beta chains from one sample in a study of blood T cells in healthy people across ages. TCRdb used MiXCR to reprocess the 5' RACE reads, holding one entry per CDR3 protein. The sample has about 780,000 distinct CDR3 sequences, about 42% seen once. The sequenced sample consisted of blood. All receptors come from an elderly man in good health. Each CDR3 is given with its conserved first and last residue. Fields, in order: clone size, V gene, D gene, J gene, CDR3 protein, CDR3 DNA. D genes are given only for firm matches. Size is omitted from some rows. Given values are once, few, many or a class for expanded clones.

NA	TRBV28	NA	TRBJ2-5	CASRAGFEETQYF	TGTGCCAGCAGAGCAGGGTTCGAGGAGACCCAGTACTTC
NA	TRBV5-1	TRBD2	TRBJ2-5	CASSSRLAGTQETQYF	TGCGCCAGCAGCTCGCGACTAGCGGGTACACAAGAGACCCAGTACTTC
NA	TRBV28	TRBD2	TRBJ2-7	CASSPGTSGNVQYF	TGTGCCAGCAGCCCTGGGACTAGCGGGAACGTGCAGTACTTC
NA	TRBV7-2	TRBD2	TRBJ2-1	CASSISGGENEQFF	TGTGCCAGCAGCATTAGCGGGGGGGAAAATGAGCAGTTCTTC
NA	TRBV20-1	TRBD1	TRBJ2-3	CSALRTGSITDTQYF	TGCAGTGCTTTACGGACAGGGTCAATCACAGATACGCAGTATTTT
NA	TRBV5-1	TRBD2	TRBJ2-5	CASSLAPVAGGQETQYF	TGCGCCAGCAGCTTGGCCCCCGTAGCGGGAGGTCAAGAGACCCAGTACTTC
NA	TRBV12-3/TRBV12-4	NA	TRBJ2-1	CASSLIVSSSYNEQFF	TGTGCCAGCAGTTTAATTGTTAGCTCCTCCTACAATGAGCAGTTCTTC
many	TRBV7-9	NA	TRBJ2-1	CASSLLRTQYNEQFF	TGTGCCAGCAGCTTACTGCGGACTCAATATAATGAGCAGTTCTTC
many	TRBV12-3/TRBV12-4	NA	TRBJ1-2	CASSLGVEGYTF	TGTGCCAGCAGTTTGGGGGTAGAGGGCTACACCTTC
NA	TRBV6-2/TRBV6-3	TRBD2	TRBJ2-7	CASSPSGRYSYEQYF	TGTGCCAGCAGTCCTAGCGGGAGGTACTCCTACGAGCAGTACTTC
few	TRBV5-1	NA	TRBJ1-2	CASSVEAYGYTF	TGCGCCAGCAGCGTGGAAGCTTATGGCTACACCTTC
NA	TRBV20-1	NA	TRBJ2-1	CSATTWSSYNEQFF	TGCAGTGCTACGACTTGGAGCTCCTACAATGAGCAGTTCTTC
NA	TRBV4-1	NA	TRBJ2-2	CASSQAPKTENTGELFF	TGCGCCAGCAGCCAAGCGCCCAAGACTGAGAACACCGGGGAGCTGTTTTTT
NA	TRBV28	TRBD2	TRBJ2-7	CAMGLAGKDEQYF	TGTGCCATGGGACTAGCGGGTAAGGATGAGCAGTACTTC
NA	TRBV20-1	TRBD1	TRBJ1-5	CSVSQGPNSTQPQHF	TGCAGTGTTTCACAGGGGCCGAATAGCACTCAGCCCCAGCATTTT
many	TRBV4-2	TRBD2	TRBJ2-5	CASSQDATLAGNQETQYF	TGTGCCAGCAGCCAAGATGCGACCCTAGCGGGTAACCAAGAGACCCAGTACTTC
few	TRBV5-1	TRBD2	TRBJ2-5	CASSPELARETQYF	TGCGCCAGCAGCCCGGAACTAGCGCGAGAGACCCAGTACTTC
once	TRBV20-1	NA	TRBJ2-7	CSATGAGDPYNEQYF	TGCAGTGCTACGGGGGCGGGCGACCCCTACAATGAGCAGTACTTC
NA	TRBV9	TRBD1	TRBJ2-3	CASSVVDRGLTDTQYF	TGTGCCAGCAGCGTAGTAGACAGGGGGTTGACAGATACGCAGTATTTT
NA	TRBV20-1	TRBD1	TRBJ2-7	CSASLGGRSGEQYF	TGCAGTGCTAGCTTAGGGGGCCGTTCGGGGGAGCAGTACTTC
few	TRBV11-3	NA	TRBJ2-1	CASSPKEDEQFF	TGTGCCAGCAGCCCAAAAGAAGATGAGCAGTTCTTC
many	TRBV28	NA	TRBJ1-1	CASRPPGLNTEAFF	TGTGCCAGCAGACCTCCGGGACTGAACACTGAAGCTTTCTTT
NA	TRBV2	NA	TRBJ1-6	CASTEGQGNSPLHF	TGTGCCAGCACCGAGGGCCAAGGGAATTCACCCCTCCACTTT
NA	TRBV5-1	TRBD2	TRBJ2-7	CASRNSGTTYEQYF	TGCGCCAGCAGAAATAGCGGGACTACCTACGAGCAGTACTTC
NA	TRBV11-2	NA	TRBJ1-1	CASSSDYTEAFF	TGTGCCAGCAGCTCGGATTACACTGAAGCTTTCTTT
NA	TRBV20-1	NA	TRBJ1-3	CSARRGTTGNTVYF	TGCAGTGCTAGAAGGGGGACAACTGGAAACACCGTATATTTT
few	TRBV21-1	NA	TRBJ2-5	CASSCRTSGAETQYF	TGTGCCAGCAGCTGTCGGACTAGCGGGGCAGAGACCCAGTACTTC
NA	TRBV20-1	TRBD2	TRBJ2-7	CSAGSSGVEQYF	TGCAGTGCCGGCTCTAGCGGGGTTGAGCAGTACTTC
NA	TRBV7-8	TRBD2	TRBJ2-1	CASSLYLSGGYNEQFF	TGTGCCAGCAGCTTATATCTAAGCGGGGGGTACAATGAGCAGTTCTTC
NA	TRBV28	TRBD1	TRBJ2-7	CASRPGTGGYEQYF	TGTGCCAGCAGGCCCGGGACAGGGGGTTACGAGCAGTACTTC
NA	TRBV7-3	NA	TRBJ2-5	CASSLSPSLRETQYF	TGTGCCAGCAGCTTATCACCTAGCCTCAGGGAGACCCAGTACTTC
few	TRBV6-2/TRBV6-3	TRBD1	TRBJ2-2	CASSYRDRTGELFF	TGTGCCAGCAGTTACCGGGACAGGACCGGGGAGCTGTTTTTT
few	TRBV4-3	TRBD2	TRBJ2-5	CASSQVSGRAGETQYF	TGCGCCAGCAGCCAAGTCAGCGGGAGGGCCGGGGAGACCCAGTACTTC
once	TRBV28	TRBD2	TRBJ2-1	CASSFRASGGTYYNEQFF	TGTGCCAGCAGTTTCCGCGCTAGCGGAGGGACCTATTACAATGAGCAGTTCTTC
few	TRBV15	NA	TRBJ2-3	CATSRKHPQLGMGDTQYF	TGTGCCACCAGCAGAAAACATCCTCAACTAGGGATGGGGGATACGCAGTATTTT
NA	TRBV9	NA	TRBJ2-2	CASSVAPDTGELFF	TGTGCCAGCAGCGTAGCCCCAGACACCGGGGAGCTGTTTTTT
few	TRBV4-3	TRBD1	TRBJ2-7	CASSQEDRGGYEQYF	TGCGCCAGCAGCCAAGAAGACAGGGGCGGTTACGAGCAGTACTTC
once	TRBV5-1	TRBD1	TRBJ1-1	CASSLGQGRSVEAFF	TGCGCCAGCAGCTTGGGACAGGGTAGATCGGTTGAAGCTTTCTTT
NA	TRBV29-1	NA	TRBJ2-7	CSVDPGADEQYF	TGCAGCGTTGACCCTGGGGCGGACGAGCAGTACTTC
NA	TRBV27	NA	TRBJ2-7	CASSLSWGEGVSYEQYF	TGTGCCAGCAGTTTATCATGGGGGGAAGGAGTCTCCTACGAGCAGTACTTC
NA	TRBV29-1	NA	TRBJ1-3	CSVALGRSGNTIYF	TGCAGCGTTGCACTAGGTCGCTCTGGAAACACCATATATTTT
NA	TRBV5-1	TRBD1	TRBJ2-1	CASSVTGGSYNEQFF	TGCGCCAGCAGCGTGACAGGGGGTTCTTACAATGAGCAGTTCTTC
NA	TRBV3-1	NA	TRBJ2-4	CASSQGWQDIQYF	TGTGCCAGCAGCCAAGGGTGGCAAGACATTCAGTACTTC
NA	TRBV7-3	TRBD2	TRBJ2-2	CASSRSRERTGELFF	TGTGCCAGCAGCCGATCGCGGGAGAGGACCGGGGAGCTGTTTTTT
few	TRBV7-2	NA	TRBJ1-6	CASSRQVDPSSPLHF	TGTGCCAGCAGCCGACAGGTCGATCCATCTTCACCCCTCCACTTT
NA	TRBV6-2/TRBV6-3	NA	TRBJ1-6	CASSYFRTTTNNSPLHF	TGTGCCAGCAGTTATTTCAGGACTACGACGAATAATTCACCCCTCCACTTT
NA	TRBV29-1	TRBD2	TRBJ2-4	CSALGLEDNKNIQYF	TGCAGCGCTCTGGGACTAGAGGATAATAAAAACATTCAGTACTTC
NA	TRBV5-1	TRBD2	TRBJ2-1	CASSSAVGAGQDNEQFF	TGCGCCAGCAGCTCGGCCGTGGGAGCGGGGCAGGACAATGAGCAGTTCTTC
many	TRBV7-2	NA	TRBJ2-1	CASGPRGYNEQFF	TGTGCCAGCGGTCCCCGGGGGTACAATGAGCAGTTCTTC
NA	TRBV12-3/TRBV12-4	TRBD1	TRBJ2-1	CASSLKGQGSEQFF	TGTGCCAGCAGTTTGAAGGGACAGGGGTCTGAGCAGTTCTTC
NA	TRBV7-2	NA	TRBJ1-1	CASSLVGTSSEAFF	TGTGCCAGCAGCTTAGTGGGGACTAGTAGTGAAGCTTTCTTT
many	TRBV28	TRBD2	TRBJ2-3	CASSFGGIGLAESTDTQYF	TGTGCCAGCAGTTTTGGAGGGATCGGGCTAGCGGAGAGCACAGATACGCAGTATTTT
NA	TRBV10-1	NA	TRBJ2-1	CASSDEGVKQFF	TGCGCCAGCAGTGACGAAGGGGTTAAGCAGTTCTTC
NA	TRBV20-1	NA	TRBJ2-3	CSARYGALRRTDTQYF	TGCAGTGCTAGATATGGTGCCCTACGACGCACAGATACGCAGTATTTT